This is a list of T cell receptor beta chains from one sample in a study of blood T cell repertoires in COVID-19. The protocol was immunoSEQ multiplex PCR, while the TCRdb copy is restricted to in-frame clones and leaves out a portion. The sample includes around 130,000 clones, 70% to 90% of them seen just once. Sequencing used peripheral blood. The origin of the receptors is a man in his sixties with acute or convalescent COVID-19. Both conserved end residues are part of each CDR3. A D gene is named only where the DNA matches it firmly. The size of a clone is reported for some rows only, either as once, few or many, or as a class for expanded clones.

cdr3_length: 14
d_call: NA
v_call: TRBV5-1
clone_size: NA
j_call: TRBJ1-2
cdr3_nt: TGCGCCAGCAGCCGGGGGGGTAGTGACTATGGCTACACCTTC
cdr3_aa: CASSRGGSDYGYTF

cdr3_length: 17
d_call: TRBD2
v_call: TRBV20-1
clone_size: NA
j_call: TRBJ2-3
cdr3_nt: TGCAGTGCTAGTCGTAGCGGGGTTACGTCGGCCACAGATACGCAGTATTTT
cdr3_aa: CSASRSGVTSATDTQYF

cdr3_length: 15
d_call: TRBD2
v_call: TRBV9
clone_size: NA
j_call: TRBJ2-2
cdr3_nt: TGTGCCAGTCGAGGGGAGGGGAAAGCAGCCGGGGAGCTGTTTTTT
cdr3_aa: CASRGEGKAAGELFF

cdr3_length: 15
d_call: TRBD2
v_call: TRBV7-3
clone_size: NA
j_call: TRBJ2-1
cdr3_nt: TGTGCCAGCAGCAAGAGCGGGAGGACCTACAATGAGCAGTTCTTC
cdr3_aa: CASSKSGRTYNEQFF

cdr3_length: 15
d_call: NA
v_call: TRBV7-7
clone_size: NA
j_call: TRBJ2-3
cdr3_nt: TGTGCCAGCAGCTTGGGAGTCGACAGCACAGATACGCAGTATTTT
cdr3_aa: CASSLGVDSTDTQYF

cdr3_length: 14
d_call: TRBD1
v_call: TRBV19
clone_size: once
j_call: TRBJ2-5
cdr3_nt: TGTGCCAGTACCGCGACCCGGGACAGCCAGACCCAGTACTTC
cdr3_aa: CASTATRDSQTQYF

cdr3_length: 15
d_call: NA
v_call: TRBV3-1/TRBV3-2
clone_size: NA
j_call: TRBJ2-7
cdr3_nt: TGTGCCAGCAGCCAAAGGGTCGGACAGTCCTACGAGCAGTACTTC
cdr3_aa: CASSQRVGQSYEQYF

cdr3_length: 15
d_call: TRBD1
v_call: TRBV4-2
clone_size: NA
j_call: TRBJ2-7
cdr3_nt: TGTGCCAGCAGCCAAGGCGGGACAGGAACCTACGAGCAGTACTTC
cdr3_aa: CASSQGGTGTYEQYF

cdr3_length: 14
d_call: TRBD1
v_call: TRBV6-5
clone_size: NA
j_call: TRBJ1-4
cdr3_nt: TGTGCCAGCAGGGAGGGACAGGCGGAGGAAAAACTGTTTTTT
cdr3_aa: CASREGQAEEKLFF

cdr3_length: 15
d_call: NA
v_call: TRBV3-1/TRBV3-2
clone_size: few
j_call: TRBJ2-3
cdr3_nt: TGTGCCAGCAGCCAACGGTCGGGAACATCAGATACGCAGTATTTT
cdr3_aa: CASSQRSGTSDTQYF

cdr3_length: 16
d_call: NA
v_call: TRBV9
clone_size: NA
j_call: TRBJ2-3
cdr3_nt: TGTGCCAGCAGCGTAGTAGGGGGATCTAGCACAGATACGCAGTATTTT
cdr3_aa: CASSVVGGSSTDTQYF

cdr3_length: 14
d_call: TRBD1
v_call: TRBV19
clone_size: NA
j_call: TRBJ1-1
cdr3_nt: TGTGCCAGTAGCGATTCCTGGACAGGACTAGAAGCTTTCTTT
cdr3_aa: CASSDSWTGLEAFF

cdr3_length: 15
d_call: NA
v_call: TRBV2
clone_size: NA
j_call: TRBJ2-1
cdr3_nt: TGTGCCAGCAGCATACTAGGCCCTAACGACAATGAGCAGTTCTTC
cdr3_aa: CASSILGPNDNEQFF

cdr3_length: 13
d_call: NA
v_call: TRBV12-3/TRBV12-4
clone_size: NA
j_call: TRBJ1-3
cdr3_nt: TGTGCCAGCAAGATGGGGCAAGGAAACACCATATATTTT
cdr3_aa: CASKMGQGNTIYF

cdr3_length: 15
d_call: TRBD1
v_call: TRBV19
clone_size: NA
j_call: TRBJ2-2
cdr3_nt: TGTGCCAGTAGCCGGCCTTCTCAGGGGGCCGGGGAGCTGTTTTTT
cdr3_aa: CASSRPSQGAGELFF

cdr3_length: 15
d_call: NA
v_call: TRBV5-1
clone_size: NA
j_call: TRBJ2-1
cdr3_nt: TGCGCCAGCAGCGACTCCGGGACTCCTTACAATGAGCAGTTCTTC
cdr3_aa: CASSDSGTPYNEQFF

cdr3_length: 15
d_call: TRBD2
v_call: TRBV11-2
clone_size: few
j_call: TRBJ2-5
cdr3_nt: TGTGCCAGCAACCCCCAAGGGTCGGGGGGAGAGACCCAGTACTTC
cdr3_aa: CASNPQGSGGETQYF

cdr3_length: 13
d_call: TRBD1
v_call: TRBV28
clone_size: once
j_call: TRBJ2-1
cdr3_nt: TGTGCCAGCAGAGCCGGACAGGGAAATGAGCAGTTCTTC
cdr3_aa: CASRAGQGNEQFF

cdr3_length: 15
d_call: NA
v_call: TRBV6-5
clone_size: NA
j_call: TRBJ1-2
cdr3_nt: TGTGCCAGCAGCCCCCCCCGGGAATTAAACTATGGCTACACCTTC
cdr3_aa: CASSPPRELNYGYTF

cdr3_length: 14
d_call: NA
v_call: TRBV10-1
clone_size: NA
j_call: TRBJ2-1
cdr3_nt: TGCGCCAGCAGTGACGGAGTGGTCTACAATGAGCAGTTCTTC
cdr3_aa: CASSDGVVYNEQFF

cdr3_length: 14
d_call: NA
v_call: TRBV15
clone_size: once
j_call: TRBJ1-5
cdr3_nt: TGTGCCACCAGCAGGGATACAGGCAATCAGCCCCAGCATTTT
cdr3_aa: CATSRDTGNQPQHF

cdr3_length: 12
d_call: NA
v_call: TRBV28
clone_size: NA
j_call: TRBJ1-1
cdr3_nt: TGTGCCAGCAGACTCTTGAACACTGAAGCTTTCTTT
cdr3_aa: CASRLLNTEAFF

cdr3_length: 13
d_call: NA
v_call: TRBV6-2/TRBV6-3
clone_size: NA
j_call: TRBJ2-7
cdr3_nt: TGTGCCAGCAGTTATGGGGAGAGCTACGAGCAGTACTTC
cdr3_aa: CASSYGESYEQYF